The 31 T cell receptor beta chains reported below all come from one sample, sequenced in a study of blood T cell repertoires in COVID-19. Sequenced by immunoSEQ multiplex PCR; TCRdb stores in-frame clones only, minus some. The sample shows nearly 250,000 clones, roughly 85% of them seen only once. Material for sequencing was PBMCs or T cells enriched from blood (not recorded which). All receptors come from a woman aged 50 to 65 with acute COVID-19.

The CDR3 coding sequence is TGTGCCAGCAGCTGGAGACCGGGGACAGGGGAACTAGGTGGCTACACCTTC. Protein sequence: CASSWRPGTGELGGYTF. The chain carries TRBV5-6 and TRBJ1-2, with 10 bases identical to TRBD1. Germline CDR1 and CDR2: SGHDT and YYEEEE. J was trimmed by 7 bases and V by 3 bases; bases with no gene match: 15. The CDR3 loop spans 17 amino acids.

The rearrangement links TRBV4-3 to TRBJ2-4, with D possibly being TRBD2 (6 bases). V was cut by 1 base and J by 5 bases, with 15 bases left in between. Germline V CDR1 and CDR2: LGHNA, YSLEER. The CDR3 covers 16 residues. The CDR3 region is CASSQAAGGIENIQYF. Written as DNA, the CDR3 is TGCGCCAGCAGCCAAGCAGCCGGAGGGATTGAAAACATTCAGTACTTC.

In this sample, this clone turned up a few times. The V call is TRBV4-3, the J call TRBJ1-2; a possible D gene is TRBD1 (5 bases). The ends were cut back, 0 bases at V and 8 bases at J, with 13 bases in the middle. This CDR3 contains 14 residues. The germline CDR1 and CDR2 sequences are LGHNA and YSLEER. CDR3 sequence reads: CASSQDGWRDGYTF. CDR3 nucleotide sequence: TGCGCCAGCAGCCAAGATGGGTGGAGGGACGGCTACACCTTC.

The J gene is TRBJ1-4, the V gene TRBV4-1; D not resolved. CDR3 size: 16 residues. The V and J ends lost 3 bases and 8 bases respectively, with 19 bases between them. Per the germline V gene, CDR1 is MGHRA and CDR2 is YSYEKL. The DNA for the CDR3 is TGCGCCAGCAGCCAGGAGGACGGCCGGCTCGGGGAAAAACTGTTTTTT. It codes for CASSQEDGRLGEKLFF.

Here the CDR3 reads CASSQDALGGGLAGELFF. The CDR3 DNA follows: TGCGCCAGCAGCCAAGACGCGCTGGGCGGGGGACTTGCCGGGGAGCTGTTTTTT. The chain is built from TRBV4-1 and TRBJ2-2, with 7 bases identical to TRBD2. The CDR3 covers 18 residues. Germline V gives CDR1 MGHRA, CDR2 YSYEKL. The J segment lost 6 bases and the V segment lost 0 bases, leaving 13 bases of the junction unmatched.

This chain links TRBV10-3 with TRBJ1-2; 8 bases map to TRBD1. The CDR3 is made up of 16 amino acids. Looked up from germline, CDR1 is ENHRY and CDR2 is SYGVKD. V was pared by 0 bases and J by 6 bases, with 9 bases of the junction left unmatched. CDR3 bases: TGTGCCATCAGTGAGTCTGTGACAGGGGAATTAGATGGCTACACCTTC. Its protein is CAISESVTGELDGYTF.

The V gene is TRBV19, the J gene TRBJ1-4, with D uncertain. Per the germline V gene, CDR1 is LNHDA and CDR2 is SQIVND (reference sequence). The CDR3 has 15 residues. V lost 0 bases and J lost 8, with 13 bases in between. CDR3 in amino acids: CASSIDLRGGEKLFF. The CDR3 DNA is TGTGCCAGTAGTATAGATCTCCGGGGTGGGGAAAAACTGTTTTTT.

This clone has more than one count but fewer than ten. The V gene is TRBV30, the J gene TRBJ1-5, with D maybe TRBD1 (5 bases). The CDR3 contains 9 residues. V lost 3 bases and J lost 13, with 7 bases in between. The V gene's germline CDR1 is GTSNPN and CDR2 SVGIG (reference sequence). CDR3 in amino acids: CAWRGEQHF. The CDR3 bases are TGTGCCTGGAGAGGGGAACAGCATTTT.

V usage is TRBV2 and J usage is TRBJ2-7, with D unresolved. Germline loops: CDR1 SNHLY, CDR2 FYNNEI. The V and J ends lost 5 bases and 0 bases respectively, with 20 bases between them. CDR3 length equals 17 residues. CDR3 bases: TGTGCCAGCAGTTACCATCCGCCGACTCACCCCTCCTACGAGCAGTACTTC. Amino acid sequence: CASSYHPPTHPSYEQYF. Full variable domain (remainder filled in from reference TRBV2 and TRBJ2-7): EPEVTQTPSHQVTQMGQEVILRCVPISNHLYFYWYRQILGQKVEFLVSFYNNEISEKSEIFDDQFSVERPDGSNFTLKIRSTKLEDSAMYFCASSYHPPTHPSYEQYFGPGTRLTVT.

This chain joins TRBV4-3 and TRBJ1-1, with 7 bases fitting TRBD1. Per germline, CDR1 LGHNA and CDR2 YSLEER. The CDR3 extends over 15 amino acids. V lost 1 base and J lost 2; bases outside the gene matches: 4. This chain's CDR3 is CASSQGGTANTEAFF. Here the CDR3 DNA reads TGCGCCAGCAGCCAAGGAGGGACAGCAAACACTGAAGCTTTCTTT.

J is TRBJ2-7 and V is TRBV5-1; 8 bases line up with TRBD1. Germline CDR1 SGHRS, CDR2 YFSETQ. This CDR3 spans 16 amino acids. V was clipped by 0 bases and J by 5 bases; unmatched bases: 10. CDR3 in amino acids: CASSLGPGQVKDEQYF. The CDR3 nucleotides read TGCGCCAGCAGCTTGGGACCGGGACAGGTTAAAGACGAGCAGTACTTC.

This clone was counted a single time. This sequence joins TRBV21-1 and TRBJ2-7; the D segment call TRBD1 is taken from the table without a DNA check. TRBV21-1 is a pseudogene locus. The CDR3 has 14 amino acids. The DNA of the CDR3 is TGTGCCAGCAGCAAAGCGACAGAGCCCTACGAGCAGTACTTC. It codes for CASSKATEPYEQYF.

Concerning this clone: The sample contains more than one DNA sequence encoding this CDR3. The chain couples TRBV29-1 to TRBJ1-1; D remains ambiguous. The CDR3 totals 11 residues. Trimming took off 3 bases at V and 6 bases at J, with 8 bases between the two ends. CDR1 and CDR2 (germline): SQVTM, ANQGSEA. CDR3 bases: TGCAGCGTTGAGGGGAGCGCTGAAGCTTTCTTT. As protein: CSVEGSAEAFF. Based on the CDR3 plus reference TRBV29-1 and TRBJ1-1, the full variable domain is SAVISQKPSRDICQRGTSLTIQCQVDSQVTMMFWYRQQPGQSLTLIATANQGSEATYESGFVIDKFPISRPNLTFSTLTVSNMSPEDSSIYLCSVEGSAEAFFGQGTRLTVV.

The rearrangement uses TRBV7-2 and TRBJ1-1; D remains ambiguous. The ends were cut back, 4 bases at V and 8 bases at J, with 14 bases in the middle. Germline lookup yields CDR1 SGHTA and CDR2 FQGNSA. This CDR3 is built from 13 residues. The CDR3 coding sequence is TGTGCCAGCAGCTCGCCCGCCTCACTCGAAGCTTTCTTT. Translating gives CASSSPASLEAFF.

The CDR3 sequence is CASSSRTVPNEKLFF. CDR3 sequence (DNA): TGTGCCAGCAGTTCCCGGACAGTACCTAATGAAAAACTGTTTTTT. The J gene is TRBJ1-4, the V gene TRBV7-6, with D perhaps matching TRBD1 (6 bases). The CDR3 covers 15 residues. Germline lookup yields CDR1 SGHVS and CDR2 FNYEAQ. V lost 6 bases, J lost 3 bases, and 14 bases lay in between.

The rearrangement joins TRBV4-3 to TRBJ1-1; D may be TRBD1 (6 bases). Between the trimmed V and J ends, which lost 0 bases and 5 bases, there was a span of 10 bases. Germline V gene data show CDR1 as LGHNA and CDR2 as YSLEER. The CDR3 is made up of 14 amino acids. CDR3 coding DNA: TGCGCCAGCAGCCAAGAACAAAGGGGGACTGAAGCTTTCTTT. This encodes CASSQEQRGTEAFF.

V gene TRBV7-2 combines with J gene TRBJ2-7; no firm D call. V was pared by 3 bases and J by 2 bases, with 8 bases between. CDR1 is SGHTA and CDR2 is FQGNSA in the germline V gene. The CDR3 consists of 13 residues. CDR3 bases: TGTGCCAGCAGCTTTTCACAGACCTACGAGCAGTACTTC. It translates to CASSFSQTYEQYF. The full variable domain, rest sourced from reference TRBV7-2 and TRBJ2-7, is GAGVSQSPSNKVTEKGKDVELRCDPISGHTALYWYRQSLGQGLEFLIYFQGNSAPDKSGLPSDRFSAERTGGSVSTLTIQRTQQEDSAVYLCASSFSQTYEQYFGPGTRLTVT.

The genes are TRBV14 and TRBJ2-1; D gene ambiguous. CDR1 is SGHDN, CDR2 FVKESK, per germline. This CDR3 is 14 amino acids long. Trimming took 2 bases from V and 8 from J, leaving 13 bases between them. CDR3: CASSQIKGAYEQFF. CDR3 sequence (DNA): TGTGCCAGCAGCCAAATCAAAGGAGCCTATGAGCAGTTCTTC.

The V call is TRBV6-2 or TRBV6-3, the J call TRBJ2-1, with 8 positions matching TRBD2. Germline V gene lookup returns CDR1 MNHEY and CDR2 SVGEGT. The CDR3 is 13 amino acids. After removal of 2 bases from V and 9 bases from J, the junction contained 3 bases not matched to a gene. The CDR3 loop reads CASSYPRGGEQFF. CDR3 DNA sequence: TGTGCCAGCAGTTACCCTCGGGGGGGTGAGCAGTTCTTC.

As concerns this clone: The same CDR3 is also encoded by other DNA sequences in this sample. This chain uses TRBV18 with TRBJ1-5; D remains ambiguous. The ends were cut back, 6 bases at V and 1 base at J, with 7 bases in the middle. Germline assignment: CDR1 KGHSH and CDR2 LQKENI. The CDR3 has 13 amino acids. CDR3 sequence: CASSPGSNQPQHF. The CDR3 nucleotides are TGTGCCAGCTCCCCGGGGAGCAATCAGCCCCAGCATTTT. Combining the CDR3 with reference TRBV18 and TRBJ1-5 gives the whole variable domain NAGVMQNPRHLVRRRGQEARLRCSPMKGHSHVYWYRQLPEEGLKFMVYLQKENIIDESGMPKERFSAEFPKEGPSILRIQQVVRGDSAAYFCASSPGSNQPQHFGDGTRLSIL.

The CDR3 protein is CASSFQVHSTNSPLHF. The CDR3 nucleotides are TGTGCCAGCAGCTTCCAGGTTCACTCCACTAATTCACCCCTCCACTTT. V is TRBV7-2 and J is TRBJ1-6; D ambiguous. Germline V gene data show CDR1 as SGHTA and CDR2 as FQGNSA. The CDR3 length is 16 residues. V lost 3 bases, J lost 6 bases, and 15 bases lay in between.

The V call is TRBV18, the J call TRBJ1-3, with 11 bases aligning to TRBD1. There are 17 residues in the CDR3. Losses at the gene ends were 0 bases for V and 4 bases for J; bases not matched to a gene: 5. CDR1 is KGHSH, CDR2 LQKENI, per germline. CDR3 residues: CASSPPGQGVFGNTIYF. DNA for the CDR3: TGTGCCAGCTCACCACCGGGACAGGGGGTTTTCGGAAACACCATATATTTT. Full variable domain (rest looked up from reference TRBV18 and TRBJ1-3): NAGVMQNPRHLVRRRGQEARLRCSPMKGHSHVYWYRQLPEEGLKFMVYLQKENIIDESGMPKERFSAEFPKEGPSILRIQQVVRGDSAAYFCASSPPGQGVFGNTIYFGEGSWLTVV.

This sequence joins TRBV5-1 and TRBJ1-4; 9 bases are a match to TRBD1. The CDR3 sequence is 14 residues long. In germline, CDR1 is SGHRS, CDR2 YFSETQ. V was clipped by 4 bases and J by 6 bases; unmatched bases: 4. CDR3 region: CASSRGDRDEKLFF. CDR3 nucleotides: TGCGCCAGCAGCCGAGGGGACAGGGATGAAAAACTGTTTTTT. Supplemented by reference TRBV5-1 and TRBJ1-4, the full variable domain reads KAGVTQTPRYLIKTRGQQVTLSCSPISGHRSVSWYQQTPGQGLQFLFEYFSETQRNKGNFPGRFSGRQFSNSRSEMNVSTLELGDSALYLCASSRGDRDEKLFFGSGTQLSVL.

This chain connects TRBV5-1 to TRBJ1-2, with D possibly matching TRBD1 (5 bases). Trimming pared 2 bases from V and 6 bases from J, leaving 17 bases between. Germline V CDR1 and CDR2: SGHRS, YFSETQ. The CDR3 sequence is 15 residues long. The CDR3 loop is CASSFKRGLLNGYTF. The CDR3 DNA follows: TGCGCCAGCAGCTTTAAAAGGGGATTATTGAATGGCTACACCTTC.

The V call is TRBV5-4, the J call TRBJ2-7, with TRBD2 identical over 7 bases. The germline V gene has CDR1 SGHNT and CDR2 YYREEE (reference sequence). V shed 4 bases and J 0 bases; nucleotides not matched to a gene: 7. This CDR3 region has 15 residues. The CDR3 coding sequence is TGTGCCAGCAGCCGTGTTAGCGGGTTCTCCTACGAGCAGTACTTC. This gives the protein CASSRVSGFSYEQYF.

This sequence joins TRBV19 and TRBJ2-3; TRBD1 matches 7 bases. V lost 7 bases to trimming and J lost 5 bases; unmatched junction nucleotides: 3. The germline V gene has CDR1 LNHDA and CDR2 SQIVND (reference sequence). The CDR3 covers 12 residues. DNA of the CDR3: TGTGCCAGTACCCGGACAGGAGATACGCAGTATTTT. Amino acids: CASTRTGDTQYF.

J is TRBJ1-1 and V is TRBV29-1; maybe TRBD1 (6 bases). Trimming stripped 3 bases from V and 1 base from J, with 12 bases between. The CDR3 loop spans 14 amino acids. The germline CDR1 and CDR2 sequences are SQVTM and ANQGSEA. The CDR3 sequence is CSVDKQGPNTEAFF. In DNA form, the CDR3 reads TGCAGCGTTGACAAACAGGGTCCGAACACTGAAGCTTTCTTT. Combining the CDR3 with reference TRBV29-1 and TRBJ1-1 gives the whole variable domain SAVISQKPSRDICQRGTSLTIQCQVDSQVTMMFWYRQQPGQSLTLIATANQGSEATYESGFVIDKFPISRPNLTFSTLTVSNMSPEDSSIYLCSVDKQGPNTEAFFGQGTRLTVV.

This chain joins TRBV19 and TRBJ2-1; 13 positions match TRBD2. CDR3 length equals 19 residues. CDR1 is LNHDA, CDR2 SQIVND, per germline (reference sequence). Unmatched junction bases numbered 10, after V lost 5 bases and J lost 0 bases. CDR3 sequence reads: CASSPRTSGGLSSYNEQFF. DNA of the CDR3: TGTGCCAGTAGTCCGAGGACTAGCGGGGGCCTGAGCTCCTACAATGAGCAGTTCTTC.

V gene TRBV6-5 combines with J gene TRBJ2-7; 7 bases line up with TRBD2. Looked up from germline, CDR1 is MNHEY and CDR2 is SVGAGI. The CDR3 covers 14 residues. After removal of 7 bases from V and 4 bases from J, the junction contained 10 bases not matched to a gene. The CDR3 here is CASNKGTGGYEQYF. CDR3 in DNA: TGTGCCAGCAATAAGGGGACGGGAGGATACGAGCAGTACTTC.

This clone appeared a few times. The chain is built from TRBV24-1 and TRBJ1-2, with D unclear. CDR3 length: 13 amino acids. Germline V gives CDR1 KGHDR, CDR2 SFDVKD. V lost 3 bases and J 8 bases, leaving 12 bases between the germline ends. Here the CDR3 DNA reads TGTGCCACCAGTGATCCGCCTCGGTCGGGCTACACCTTC. The encoded protein is CATSDPPRSGYTF.

The chain carries TRBV7-6 and TRBJ1-2; possible D gene TRBD1, 5 bases. This CDR3 region has 14 residues. Germline CDR1 is SGHVS and CDR2 is FNYEAQ. Trimming cost V 2 bases and J 10 bases, with 17 bases left between them. The CDR3 sequence: CASSLNEQGGDYTF. In DNA, the CDR3 is TGTGCCAGCAGCTTAAACGAGCAGGGAGGCGACTACACCTTC.